Reported below is one T cell receptor (beta chain). Combining a sample-barcoded 5' primer with a J-beta primer mix, a second PCR ran for 7 to 11 cycles. Every cDNA molecule carried a tag from a template-switch adaptor bearing 12 random nucleotides. Any given sample supplied a minimum of 2.5 million CDR3-containing paired-end reads. MiXCR, applied by TCRdb to the 5' RACE reads, yields one record per CDR3 protein. The sample shows hundreds of thousands of distinct CDR3 sequences, approximately 40% of them seen only once. The sample providers were healthy Caucasian people from Russia, aged about 6 to 90. This record belongs to a study of blood T cells in healthy people across ages. Study context: About one barcoded beta molecule per two T cells was captured by template switching.

CDR1 is SEHNR, CDR2 FQNEAQ, per germline (reference sequence). V was clipped by 0 bases and J by 1 base; unmatched bases: 1. This CDR3 spans 15 amino acids. V gene TRBV7-9 combines with J gene TRBJ2-5; 8 nucleotides align to TRBD1. The receptor's source is a man aged 80 or over in good health. The sample consisted of blood. The CDR3 bases are TGTGCCAGCAGCTTAGCGGGACAGGTCCAAGAGACCCAGTACTTC. It yields the protein CASSLAGQVQETQYF.